A selection of T cell receptor beta chains follows, all from one sample in a study of cytomegalovirus exposure and HLA in healthy donors. Profiling relied on immunoSEQ multiplex PCR, and the TCRdb table lists in-frame clones only, not all of them. The table lists about 64,000 clones, around four fifths of them singletons. The sequencing sample was made of PBMCs. The receptors were gathered from a male donor in good health and CMV-seropositive. The conserved cysteine and the conserved F or W are not part of the CDR3 here. Each record gives: CDR3 length, D gene, V gene, CDR3 protein. A D gene is named only where the DNA matches it firmly.

14 TRBD1 TRBV14 ASSQFRDRKYNEQF
13 . TRBV9 ASSVDVGENQPQH
13 . TRBV6-1 ASSTLRRSQETQY
15 . TRBV12-2 ASRLSVTGKSGGELF
14 . TRBV7-8 ASSPKQPGGANVLT
10 TRBD1 TRBV4-2 ASSQETGGAF
13 TRBD1 TRBV6-6 ASRETGMNTGELF
13 TRBD1 TRBV27 ASSPSDRGGTEAF
13 . TRBV5-1 ASSLAGENTGELF
12 TRBD1 TRBV6-1 ASSEGQGAEKLF
14 TRBD2 TRBV30 AWSIAGGSSYNEQF
11 . TRBV18 ASSPAGGRGYT
12 TRBD1 TRBV7-9 ASSLGDRVDEQY
12 TRBD1 TRBV25-1 ASNLGQTLSPLH
13 TRBD1 TRBV7-6 ASSDSDRANQPQH
12 TRBD1 TRBV5-5 ASSLTGESEKLF
15 TRBD2 TRBV14 ASSHQGPSGTYNEQF
13 TRBD1 TRBV19 ASSIAGTGGGGYT
13 . TRBV6-1 ASSENRGAHTEAF
10 . TRBV2 ASRKDRGPQH
9 . TRBV7-2 ASSPKDTQY
12 . TRBV2 ASSRGSDSYEQY
15 . TRBV4-2 ASSQGPSDRPHYEQY